Listed below are T cell receptor beta chains from one sample, sequenced in a study of CD8+ T cells in alopecia areata. Repertoires were generated with immunoSEQ multiplex PCR, while TCRdb's copy carries only in-frame clones and drops some. The sample lists approximately 210,000 clones, roughly 64% occurring once. The sample here was CD4+ T cells sorted from blood, taken at week 4, from a patient treated with tofacitinib. These receptors were collected from a human donor with alopecia areata. The CDR3 runs from the conserved cysteine through the conserved F or W. The D gene is left open where the match is weak. A clone size is listed for some rows: how often the clone was seen (once, few, many), or a class if it is expanded.

v_gene: TRBV7-2
j_gene: TRBJ2-7
d_gene: TRBD1
abundance: -
CDR3aa: CASSPAEGTVKGEQYF
CDR3nt: TGTGCCAGCAGCCCCGCAGAGGGGACAGTTAAGGGCGAGCAGTACTTC

v_gene: TRBV5-1
j_gene: TRBJ1-1
d_gene: -
abundance: -
CDR3aa: CASSWDGIMNTEAFF
CDR3nt: TGCGCCAGCAGCTGGGACGGGATCATGAACACTGAAGCTTTCTTT

v_gene: TRBV6-5
j_gene: TRBJ1-1
d_gene: -
abundance: -
CDR3aa: CASSYLRNTEAFF
CDR3nt: TGTGCCAGCAGTTACCTTCGAAACACTGAAGCTTTCTTT

v_gene: TRBV30
j_gene: TRBJ1-2
d_gene: -
abundance: few
CDR3aa: CAWSVQGLDGYTF
CDR3nt: TGTGCCTGGAGTGTACAGGGCCTGGATGGCTACACCTTC

v_gene: TRBV4-2
j_gene: TRBJ1-1
d_gene: -
abundance: -
CDR3aa: CASSHGTGTEAFF
CDR3nt: TGTGCCAGCAGCCATGGCACGGGGACTGAAGCTTTCTTT

v_gene: TRBV7-2
j_gene: TRBJ2-3
d_gene: -
abundance: few
CDR3aa: CASSPNKGRGWTDTQYF
CDR3nt: TGTGCCAGCAGCCCGAACAAGGGCAGGGGTTGGACAGATACGCAGTATTTT

v_gene: TRBV21-1
j_gene: TRBJ1-5
d_gene: -
abundance: -
CDR3aa: CASSDARVGQGENQPQHF
CDR3nt: TGTGCCAGCAGCGACGCCAGGGTCGGGCAGGGGGAGAATCAGCCCCAGCATTTT

v_gene: TRBV5-4
j_gene: TRBJ2-7
d_gene: TRBD1
abundance: once
CDR3aa: CASSSTGDYEQYF
CDR3nt: TGTGCCAGCAGCTCGACAGGGGACTACGAGCAGTACTTC

v_gene: TRBV5-6
j_gene: TRBJ1-4
d_gene: -
abundance: -
CDR3aa: CASSFLGSGEKLFF
CDR3nt: TGTGCCAGCAGCTTTCTGGGGTCCGGCGAAAAACTGTTTTTT

v_gene: TRBV18
j_gene: TRBJ2-7
d_gene: TRBD1
abundance: once
CDR3aa: CASSPSTGTGNYEQYF
CDR3nt: TGTGCCAGCTCACCGTCAACCGGGACAGGGAACTACGAGCAGTACTTC

v_gene: TRBV11-2
j_gene: TRBJ2-2
d_gene: -
abundance: -
CDR3aa: CASSRNTGELFF
CDR3nt: TGTGCCAGCAGCCGGAACACCGGGGAGCTGTTTTTT

v_gene: TRBV29-1
j_gene: TRBJ2-1
d_gene: TRBD1
abundance: -
CDR3aa: CSVEVTGTGVGEQFF
CDR3nt: TGCAGCGTTGAAGTCACCGGGACAGGGGTAGGGGAGCAGTTCTTC

v_gene: TRBV7-9
j_gene: TRBJ1-1
d_gene: -
abundance: -
CDR3aa: CASGQGNTEAFF
CDR3nt: TGTGCCAGCGGTCAGGGGAACACTGAAGCTTTCTTT

v_gene: TRBV30
j_gene: TRBJ1-2
d_gene: TRBD1
abundance: -
CDR3aa: CACPGGWPNYGYTF
CDR3nt: TGTGCCTGCCCAGGGGGCTGGCCTAACTATGGCTACACCTTC

v_gene: TRBV5-1
j_gene: TRBJ2-5
d_gene: -
abundance: -
CDR3aa: CASSPARVQETQYF
CDR3nt: TGCGCCAGCAGCCCCGCAAGGGTTCAAGAGACCCAGTACTTC

v_gene: TRBV18
j_gene: TRBJ1-5
d_gene: -
abundance: once
CDR3aa: CASSPYDGDPQHF
CDR3nt: TGTGCCAGCTCACCATATGATGGGGACCCCCAGCATTTT

v_gene: TRBV2
j_gene: TRBJ1-2
d_gene: -
abundance: -
CDR3aa: CASSETWQSHGYTF
CDR3nt: TGTGCCAGCAGTGAAACCTGGCAGTCGCATGGCTACACCTTC

v_gene: TRBV30
j_gene: TRBJ2-7
d_gene: TRBD1
abundance: -
CDR3aa: CASTGTGREQYF
CDR3nt: TGTGCCTCCACGGGGACAGGTCGCGAGCAGTACTTC

v_gene: TRBV5-1
j_gene: TRBJ2-1
d_gene: -
abundance: -
CDR3aa: CASSPGTSYNEQFF
CDR3nt: TGCGCCAGCAGCCCTGGGACCAGTTACAATGAGCAGTTCTTC

v_gene: TRBV7-2
j_gene: TRBJ2-6
d_gene: -
abundance: -
CDR3aa: CASTRRADSGANVLTF
CDR3nt: TGTGCCAGCACCCGAAGGGCAGACTCTGGGGCCAACGTCCTGACTTTC

v_gene: TRBV5-6
j_gene: TRBJ2-1
d_gene: -
abundance: -
CDR3aa: CASSRQNEQFF
CDR3nt: TGTGCCAGCAGCCGACAGAATGAGCAGTTCTTC

v_gene: TRBV7-2
j_gene: TRBJ1-6
d_gene: -
abundance: few
CDR3aa: CASSFQNSPLHF
CDR3nt: TGTGCCAGCAGCTTCCAGAATTCACCCCTCCACTTT

v_gene: TRBV29-1
j_gene: TRBJ1-1
d_gene: -
abundance: few
CDR3aa: CSVVETSTAGRAFF
CDR3nt: TGCAGCGTTGTGGAGACATCCACCGCTGGAAGAGCTTTCTTT

v_gene: TRBV7-2
j_gene: TRBJ2-5
d_gene: TRBD2
abundance: -
CDR3aa: CASSLDPGLVGKTQYF
CDR3nt: TGTGCCAGCAGCTTAGACCCGGGACTAGTAGGGAAGACCCAGTACTTC

v_gene: TRBV29-1
j_gene: TRBJ1-4
d_gene: TRBD1
abundance: few
CDR3aa: CSVRDRDLIF
CDR3nt: TGCAGCGTCCGGGACAGGGATTTGATTTTT

v_gene: TRBV30
j_gene: TRBJ2-7
d_gene: TRBD1
abundance: -
CDR3aa: CAWRYWDRGTYEQYF
CDR3nt: TGTGCCTGGAGGTATTGGGACAGGGGTACCTACGAGCAGTACTTC

v_gene: TRBV29-1
j_gene: TRBJ1-2
d_gene: -
abundance: -
CDR3aa: CSVRGAGFYGYTF
CDR3nt: TGCAGCGTTCGGGGGGCAGGATTCTATGGCTACACCTTC

v_gene: TRBV29-1
j_gene: TRBJ2-3
d_gene: -
abundance: -
CDR3aa: CSARPPLSTDTQYF
CDR3nt: TGCAGCGCCCGCCCTCCGTTAAGCACAGATACGCAGTATTTT

v_gene: TRBV11-2
j_gene: TRBJ2-2
d_gene: -
abundance: few
CDR3aa: CASRPPNTGELFF
CDR3nt: TGTGCCAGCCGTCCCCCGAACACCGGGGAGCTGTTTTTT

v_gene: TRBV5-1
j_gene: TRBJ2-5
d_gene: TRBD1
abundance: -
CDR3aa: CASSRGQGLGETQYF
CDR3nt: TGCGCCAGCAGCCGGGGACAGGGGTTAGGGGAGACCCAGTACTTC

v_gene: TRBV6-1
j_gene: TRBJ2-7
d_gene: TRBD1
abundance: few
CDR3aa: CASNLDRARYEQYF
CDR3nt: TGTGCCAGCAACCTGGACAGGGCGCGCTACGAGCAGTACTTC